The sample holds a few counts of the clone carrying this TCR beta chain. The data are from a study of CD8+ T cells in alopecia areata. The overall study: A 6-month off-drug phase came after tofacitinib, which had lasted 6 to 18 months.

RNA, once extracted, was reverse transcribed into cDNA for use as the sequencing template. Libraries were prepared by immunoSEQ multiplex PCR; TCRdb keeps only in-frame clonotypes and omits some of them. The sample lists 110,000 to 150,000 clones; about three fifths were seen once. This TCR came from a human donor with alopecia areata. Here the sequenced sample was CD4+ T cells sorted from blood, taken at week 0.

The DNA of the CDR3 is TGTGCCAGCAGCTTAGCGACAGGGGAGCAGTTCTTC. This sequence encodes CASSLATGEQFF. V and J are TRBV7-2 and TRBJ2-1; 7 bases are shared with TRBD1. The CDR3 spans 12 residues. Trimming at V came to 0 bases and at J to 10 bases, leaving 0 bases not matched to a gene. Germline CDR1 is SGHTA and CDR2 is FQGNSA.